This T cell receptor (beta chain) is drawn from a study of shared clonotypes between healthy human individuals (TCRdb year 2020). In terms of the full investigation: The cohort comprised a couple of women and a few men aged 18 to 49 years. For each donor, CD4 naive and CD4 memory were each run on three plates, CD8 naive on two plates, and CD8 memory on one plate. Each donor's leukapheresis produced roughly between roughly 0.85 and 10 billion PBMCs. To estimate repertoire size and how much clonotypes are shared between individuals, the study performed deep sequencing of blood TCR repertoires from about 5 healthy adults. To increase sequencing depth and limit assay-specific biases, TCR repertoire library preparation and sequencing were carried out by different laboratories using diverse techniques.

Using the deep immunoSEQ assay, TCR CDR3 regions were amplified from genomic DNA by multiplex PCR. For each cell subset, the extracted genomic DNA was distributed evenly across all wells of several immunoSEQ 96-well plates, and each plate served as one replicate. For sorted subsets, roughly 200 ng genomic DNA, equal to tens of thousands of T cell genomes, was loaded into each replicate PCR. The purified libraries were quantified using a Qubit 3.0 fluorometer, sized with a Bioanalyzer 2100, and then quantified again using the KAPA Library Quantification kit. Each immunoSEQ 96-well plate was sequenced on its own single-read 150-cycle Illumina NextSeq 550 flow cell. The study's processing was this. The immunoSEQ output contained only junctional sequences without quality scores, so filtering could not match that applied to full-length reads. To assign V/J genes and CDR3, sequences were annotated against IMGT germline references using PyIR, a Python wrapper for IgBLAST v1.9. Reads with weak V/J assignments (E-value above 1e-6), missing CDR3, stop codons, out-of-frame junctions, or ambiguous translated residues were removed. A V3J clonotype was defined by an identical inferred V gene, J gene, and CDR3 amino acid sequence. Percentage overlap between repertoires was computed as shared unique clonotypes divided by the size of the smaller repertoire. Repertoire richness was assessed with RTK rarefaction, the Chao1 estimator, and Recon v2.1 estimates of unobserved clonotypes. OLGA was used to compute generation probabilities for all TCRbeta clonotypes that the gDNA method yielded from a handful of donors. TCRdb retrieved this table from immuneACCESS and kept in-frame rearrangements only. Not all clones are present; in checked studies, unresolved V genes account for under half, and no reason is known for the remainder. V and J calls and clone size are those listed in that table; D and trimming were worked out from the DNA. Counted in this sample were 1,500,000 or so clones; 98% to 99% of them appeared once. Of the sample, approximately 0.4% falls within the top ten clones.

From its cysteine to its phenylalanine, the CDR3 spans 19 amino acids. The CDR3 DNA has 57 bases and is translated from base 1. V has 2 bases trimmed and J has 0 bases trimmed; junction bases matching no gene number 11. CDR1 is given as SNHLY and CDR2 as FYNNEI, both from the germline V gene. Healthy HIV-negative adults with no recently reported acute infections or vaccinations were included as donors. Every donor was a Caucasian adult living in Nashville, Tennessee, USA. CD4+ T cells were enriched through magnetic negative selection, after which naive cells were positively selected on CD45RA and the remaining negative fraction served as the memory subset. After blood collection by leukapheresis, PBMCs were isolated using Ficoll-Histopaque density gradient centrifugation and then cryopreserved in the vapor phase of liquid nitrogen. Analytical flow cytometry was used to check the purity and quantity of every magnetically sorted T cell population. Genomic DNA was isolated from every sorted fraction and measured by UV absorbance on a Nanodrop 2000c.

The investigation overall reported the following: When a few donors were compared, the shared fraction of clonotypes was about 5% for naive CD4, about 4% for naive CD8, roughly 2.5% for memory CD4, and about 0.36% for memory CD8. Because the study included a small number of donors, the genetic and exposure-history diversity represented was limited. Incomplete sequencing was indicated by rarefaction of sorted-subset datasets, despite the large sequencing depth. Based on pairwise subsampling, the degree of clonotype sharing among donors was expected to be affected by sequencing depth. Sampling was restricted to blood, and TCR repertoires in tissue are likely to differ from TCR repertoires in blood. Clonotypes shared by all four sorted-subset donors showed higher generation probabilities than non-shared clonotypes. Naive subsets generally had larger estimated clonotype richness than memory subsets.

In this sample, this clone turned up once. Its specific antigen is unknown. Base qualities are not recorded, but no much larger clone differs from it by a single base. Recombination linked TRBV2 to TRBJ1-5, and 9 bases in between align with TRBD1. Material for sequencing was naive CD4+ T cells sorted from blood. The cell subset or site tag for this specimen amounts to: CD45RA+ positively selected. The clonotype comes from a young man in good health. CDR3 protein: CASSERGQGKTYSNQPQHF. The nucleotide sequence is given as TGTGCCAGCAGTGAAAGGGGACAGGGAAAGACATATAGCAATCAGCCCCAGCATTTT.